This T cell receptor beta chain was documented in a study of human T cells and chemical hapten exposure. Trimming at V came to 3 bases and at J to 2 bases, leaving 3 bases not matched to a gene. This CDR3 spans 15 amino acids. Germline V gene lookup returns CDR1 PRHDT and CDR2 FYEKMQ (reference sequence). In TCRdb, the RACE reads were re-called with MiXCR into one record per CDR3 protein. The table has approximately 40,000 distinct CDR3 sequences, approximately 3.4% seen once. Sample time point: patch test 2, 6 weeks after DPC sensitization. Described treatment: therapeutic diphenylcyclopropenone sensitization with weekly scalp DPC.

V and J are TRBV13 and TRBJ2-3; TRBD1 matches at 9 bases. The TCR was taken from a middle-aged man with alopecia areata. Some clones in this sample may be carry-over from other donors' samples. The sequencing here drew on whole blood, taken in connection with sensitization to the hapten diphenylcyclopropenone (DPC). The DNA for the CDR3 is TGTGCCAGCAGCTTTGGGACAGGGCCCACAGATACGCAGTATTTT. Its translation is CASSFGTGPTDTQYF. The variable domain in full, with the rest retrieved from reference TRBV13 and TRBJ2-3, is AAGVIQSPRHLIKEKRETATLKCYPIPRHDTVYWYQQGPGQDPQFLISFYEKMQSDKGSIPDRFSAQQFSDYHSELNMSSLELGDSALYFCASSFGTGPTDTQYFGPGTRLTVL.